This T cell receptor (beta chain) was observed in a study of cytomegalovirus exposure and HLA in healthy donors. Study-level points and caveats: As confirmed in vitro, a few CMV-associated chains were specific for CMV antigens. Published work reported that the classifier diagnosed cytomegalovirus status with high specificity and sensitivity.

Some clones are missing from TCRdb's copy, which holds only in-frame ones; the method was immunoSEQ multiplex PCR. The data show 150,000 to 200,000 clones, with 84% seen just once and roughly 7% held by the top ten. The germline V gene has CDR1 MNHEY and CDR2 SMNVEV (reference sequence). V was cut by 8 bases and J by 0 bases, with 11 bases left in between. This CDR3 region has 13 residues. For this clone: The antigen remains unidentified.

Sequencing used PBMCs. The source of this sequence is a man between 18 and 35 years old in good health and CMV-seropositive. The rearrangement links TRBV27 to TRBJ2-7; D uncertain. The CDR3 DNA is TGTGCCAGCCGTAAGCCCGGCTCCTACGAGCAGTACTTC. Protein: CASRKPGSYEQYF.